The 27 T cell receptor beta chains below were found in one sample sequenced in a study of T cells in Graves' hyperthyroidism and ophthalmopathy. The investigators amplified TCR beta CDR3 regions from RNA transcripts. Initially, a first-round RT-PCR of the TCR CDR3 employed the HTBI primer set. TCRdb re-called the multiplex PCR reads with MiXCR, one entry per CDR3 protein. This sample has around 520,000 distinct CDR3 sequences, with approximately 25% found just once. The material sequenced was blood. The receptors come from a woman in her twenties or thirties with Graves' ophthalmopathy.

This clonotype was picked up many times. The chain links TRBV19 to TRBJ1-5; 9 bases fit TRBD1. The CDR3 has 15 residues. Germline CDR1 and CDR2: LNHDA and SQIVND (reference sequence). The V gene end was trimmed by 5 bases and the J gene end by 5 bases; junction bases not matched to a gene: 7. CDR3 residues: CASSSRTGVHQPQHF. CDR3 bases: TGTGCCAGTAGTTCGAGGACAGGGGTTCATCAGCCCCAGCATTTT.

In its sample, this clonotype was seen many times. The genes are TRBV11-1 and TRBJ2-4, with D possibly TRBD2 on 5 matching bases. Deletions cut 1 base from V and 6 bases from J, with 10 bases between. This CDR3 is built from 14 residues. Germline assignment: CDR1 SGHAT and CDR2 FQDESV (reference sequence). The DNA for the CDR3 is TGTGCCAGCAGCTTAGAACCGGGGAGAAACATTCAGTACTTC. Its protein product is CASSLEPGRNIQYF.

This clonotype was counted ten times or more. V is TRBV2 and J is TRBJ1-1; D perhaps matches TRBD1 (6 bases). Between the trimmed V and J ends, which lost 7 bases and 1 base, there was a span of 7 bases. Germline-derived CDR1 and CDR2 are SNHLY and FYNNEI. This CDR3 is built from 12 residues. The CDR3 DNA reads TGTGCCAGCAAAGGGGGGAACACTGAAGCTTTCTTT. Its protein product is CASKGGNTEAFF.

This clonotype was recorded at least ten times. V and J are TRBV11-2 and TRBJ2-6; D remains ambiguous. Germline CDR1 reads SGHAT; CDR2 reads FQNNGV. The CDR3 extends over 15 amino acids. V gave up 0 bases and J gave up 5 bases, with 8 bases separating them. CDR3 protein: CASSLERSWANVLTF. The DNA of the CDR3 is TGTGCCAGCAGCTTAGAGCGGTCTTGGGCCAACGTCCTGACTTTC.

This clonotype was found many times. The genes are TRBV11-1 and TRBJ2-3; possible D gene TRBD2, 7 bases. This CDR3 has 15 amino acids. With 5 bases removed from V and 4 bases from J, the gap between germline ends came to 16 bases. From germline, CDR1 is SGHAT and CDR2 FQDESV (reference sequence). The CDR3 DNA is TGTGCCAGCAGCCCCGGGGGGCCACGAGCAGATACGCAGTATTTT. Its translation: CASSPGGPRADTQYF.

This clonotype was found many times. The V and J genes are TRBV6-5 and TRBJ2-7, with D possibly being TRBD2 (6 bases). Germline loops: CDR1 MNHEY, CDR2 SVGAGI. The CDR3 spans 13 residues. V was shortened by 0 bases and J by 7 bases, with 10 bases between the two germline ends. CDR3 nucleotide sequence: TGTGCCAGCAGTTACTCGGGGGGTGAGGAGCAGTACTTC. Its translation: CASSYSGGEEQYF.

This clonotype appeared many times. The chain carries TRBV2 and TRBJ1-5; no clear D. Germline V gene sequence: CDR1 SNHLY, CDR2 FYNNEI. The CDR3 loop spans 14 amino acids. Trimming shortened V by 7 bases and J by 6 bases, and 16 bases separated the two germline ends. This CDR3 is CASNSRVSGQPQHF. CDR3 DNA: TGTGCCAGCAATTCTAGGGTTAGCGGTCAGCCCCAGCATTTT.

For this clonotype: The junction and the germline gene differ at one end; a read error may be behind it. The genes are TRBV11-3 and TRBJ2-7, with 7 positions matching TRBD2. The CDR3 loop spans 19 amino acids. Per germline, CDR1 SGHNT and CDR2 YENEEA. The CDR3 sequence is CASSSSRRERRWGSYDQYF. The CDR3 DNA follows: TGTGCCAGCAGCTCCTCCCGGCGGGAGCGAAGATGGGGCTCCTACGATCAGTACTTC. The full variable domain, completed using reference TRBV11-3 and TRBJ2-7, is EAGVVQSPRYKIIEKKQPVAFWCNPISGHNTLYWYLQNLGQGPELLIRYENEEAVDDSQLPKDRFSAERLKGVDSTLKIQPAELGDSAVYLCASSSSRRERRWGSYDQYFGPGTRLTVT.

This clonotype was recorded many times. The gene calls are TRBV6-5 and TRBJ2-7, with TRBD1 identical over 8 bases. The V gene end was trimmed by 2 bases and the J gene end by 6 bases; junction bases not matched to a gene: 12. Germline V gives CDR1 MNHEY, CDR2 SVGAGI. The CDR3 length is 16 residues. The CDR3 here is CASSYARTGKRAEQYF. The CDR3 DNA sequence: TGTGCCAGCAGTTACGCACGGACAGGGAAAAGGGCCGAGCAGTACTTC.

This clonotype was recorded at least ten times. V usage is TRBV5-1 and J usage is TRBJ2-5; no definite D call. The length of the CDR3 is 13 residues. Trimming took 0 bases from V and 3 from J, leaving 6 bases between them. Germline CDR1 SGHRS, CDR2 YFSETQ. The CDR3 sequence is CASSLVPEETQYF. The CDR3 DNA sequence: TGCGCCAGCAGCTTGGTCCCCGAAGAGACCCAGTACTTC.

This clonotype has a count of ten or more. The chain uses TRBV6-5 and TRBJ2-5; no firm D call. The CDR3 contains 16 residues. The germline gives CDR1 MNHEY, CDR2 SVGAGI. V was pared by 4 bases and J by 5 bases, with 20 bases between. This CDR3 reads CASSLNTLVLEETQYF. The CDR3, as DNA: TGTGCCAGCAGTTTAAATACCTTGGTCCTAGAGGAGACCCAGTACTTC.

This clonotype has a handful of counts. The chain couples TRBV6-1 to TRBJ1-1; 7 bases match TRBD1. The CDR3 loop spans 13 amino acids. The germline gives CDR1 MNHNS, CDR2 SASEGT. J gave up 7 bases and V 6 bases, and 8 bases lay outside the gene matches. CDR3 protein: CASRPRGHGEAFF. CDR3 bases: TGTGCCAGCAGGCCAAGGGGGCATGGTGAAGCTTTCTTT.

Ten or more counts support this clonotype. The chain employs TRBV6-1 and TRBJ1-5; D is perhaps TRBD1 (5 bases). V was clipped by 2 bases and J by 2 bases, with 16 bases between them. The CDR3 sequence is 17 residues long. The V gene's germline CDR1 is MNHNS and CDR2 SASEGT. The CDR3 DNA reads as TGTGCCAGCAGTGAAAGAATTCTAGGGGTGGGCAATCAGCCCCAGCATTTT. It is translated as CASSERILGVGNQPQHF.

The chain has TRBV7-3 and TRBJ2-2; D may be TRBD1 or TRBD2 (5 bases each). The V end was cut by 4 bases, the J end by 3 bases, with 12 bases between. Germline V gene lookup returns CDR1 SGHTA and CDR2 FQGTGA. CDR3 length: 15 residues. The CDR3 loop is CASSSFGGDTGELFF. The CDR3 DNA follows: TGTGCCAGCAGCTCCTTTGGGGGTGACACCGGGGAGCTGTTTTTT.

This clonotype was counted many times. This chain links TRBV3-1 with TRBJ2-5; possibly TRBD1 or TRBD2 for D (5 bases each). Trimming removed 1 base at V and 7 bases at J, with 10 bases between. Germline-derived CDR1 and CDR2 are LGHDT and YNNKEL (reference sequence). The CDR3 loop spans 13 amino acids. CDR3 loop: CASSQGAGGTQYF. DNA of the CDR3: TGTGCCAGCAGCCAAGGGGCTGGGGGGACCCAGTACTTC.

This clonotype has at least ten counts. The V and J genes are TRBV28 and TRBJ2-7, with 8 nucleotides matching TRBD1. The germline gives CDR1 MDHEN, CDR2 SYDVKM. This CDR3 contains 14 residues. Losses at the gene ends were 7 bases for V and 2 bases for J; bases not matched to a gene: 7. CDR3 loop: CASISSTGAYEQYF. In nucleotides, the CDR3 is TGTGCCAGCATCTCGTCGACAGGGGCCTACGAGCAGTACTTC. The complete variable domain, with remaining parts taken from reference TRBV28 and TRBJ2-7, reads DVKVTQSSRYLVKRTGEKVFLECVQDMDHENMFWYRQDPGLGLRLIYFSYDVKMKEKGDIPEGYSVSREKKERFSLILESASTNQTSMYLCASISSTGAYEQYFGPGTRLTVT.

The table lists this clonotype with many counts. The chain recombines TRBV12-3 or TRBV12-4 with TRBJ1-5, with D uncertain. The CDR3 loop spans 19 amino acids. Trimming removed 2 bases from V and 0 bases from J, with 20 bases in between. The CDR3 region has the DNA TGTGCCAGCAGTTTAAATGCGGGGTTGTGGGGAAATAGCAATCAGCCCCAGCATTTT. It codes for CASSLNAGLWGNSNQPQHF.

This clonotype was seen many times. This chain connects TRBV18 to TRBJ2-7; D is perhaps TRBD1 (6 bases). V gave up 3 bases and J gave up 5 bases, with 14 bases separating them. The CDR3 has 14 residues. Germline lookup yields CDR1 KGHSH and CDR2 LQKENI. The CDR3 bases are TGTGCCAGCTCACCGCGCCAGACAGGCGACGAGCAGTACTTC. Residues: CASSPRQTGDEQYF.

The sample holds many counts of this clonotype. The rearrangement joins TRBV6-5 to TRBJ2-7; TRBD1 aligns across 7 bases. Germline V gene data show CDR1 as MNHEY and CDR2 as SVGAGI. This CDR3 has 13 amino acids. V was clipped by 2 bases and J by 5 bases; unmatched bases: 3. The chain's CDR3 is CASSYPGTDEQYF. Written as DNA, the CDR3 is TGTGCCAGCAGTTACCCCGGGACAGACGAGCAGTACTTC.

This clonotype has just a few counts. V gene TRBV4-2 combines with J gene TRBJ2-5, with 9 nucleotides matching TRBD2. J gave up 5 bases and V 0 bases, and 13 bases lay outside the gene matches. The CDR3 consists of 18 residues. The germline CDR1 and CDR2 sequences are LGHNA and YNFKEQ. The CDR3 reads CASSQDQLAGGRGETQYF. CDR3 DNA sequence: TGTGCCAGCAGCCAAGATCAACTTGCGGGGGGGCGAGGGGAGACCCAGTACTTC.

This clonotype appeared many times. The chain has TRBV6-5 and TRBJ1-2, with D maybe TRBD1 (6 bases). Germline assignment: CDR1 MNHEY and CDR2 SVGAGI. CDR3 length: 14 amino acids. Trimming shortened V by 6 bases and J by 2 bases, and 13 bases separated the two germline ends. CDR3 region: CASRQGRDNYGYTF. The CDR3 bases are TGTGCCAGCAGACAGGGACGGGACAACTATGGCTACACCTTC.

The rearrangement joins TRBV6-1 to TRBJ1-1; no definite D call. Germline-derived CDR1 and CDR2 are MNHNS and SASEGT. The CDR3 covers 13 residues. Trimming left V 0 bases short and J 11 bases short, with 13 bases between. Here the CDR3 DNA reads TGTGCCAGCAGTGAAGCGCAGAGGGCCGTCGCTTTCTTT. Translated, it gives CASSEAQRAVAFF.

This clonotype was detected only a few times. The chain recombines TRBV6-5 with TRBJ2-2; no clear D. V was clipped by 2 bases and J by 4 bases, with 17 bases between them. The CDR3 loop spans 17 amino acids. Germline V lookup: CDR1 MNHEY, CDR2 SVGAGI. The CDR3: CASSYVGTAKGTGELFF. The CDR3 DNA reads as TGTGCCAGCAGTTACGTCGGAACAGCGAAAGGCACCGGGGAGCTGTTTTTT.

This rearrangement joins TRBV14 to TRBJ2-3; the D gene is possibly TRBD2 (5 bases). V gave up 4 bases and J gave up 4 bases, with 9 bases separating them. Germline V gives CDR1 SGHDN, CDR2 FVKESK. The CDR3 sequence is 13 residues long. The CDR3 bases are TGTGCCAGCAGCCCTTGGGAGCCAGATACGCAGTATTTT. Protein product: CASSPWEPDTQYF.

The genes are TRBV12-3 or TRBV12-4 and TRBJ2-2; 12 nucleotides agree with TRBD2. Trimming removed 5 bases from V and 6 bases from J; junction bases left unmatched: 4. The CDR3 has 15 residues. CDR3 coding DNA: TGTGCCAGCAGTCCCGGGACTAGCGGGTCCGGGGAGCTGTTTTTT. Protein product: CASSPGTSGSGELFF.

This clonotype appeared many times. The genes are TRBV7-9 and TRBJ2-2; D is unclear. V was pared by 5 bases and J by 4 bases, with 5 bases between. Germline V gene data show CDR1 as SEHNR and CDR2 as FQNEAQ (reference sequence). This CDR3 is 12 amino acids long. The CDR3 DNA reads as TGTGCCAGCAGCACACTCACCGGGGAGCTGTTTTTT. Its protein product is CASSTLTGELFF.

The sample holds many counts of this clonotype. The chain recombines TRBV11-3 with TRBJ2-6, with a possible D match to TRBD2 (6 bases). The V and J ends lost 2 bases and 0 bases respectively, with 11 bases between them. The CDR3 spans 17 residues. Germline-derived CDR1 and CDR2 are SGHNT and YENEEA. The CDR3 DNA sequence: TGTGCCAGCAGCTTAAGGGGACTGAACTCTGGGGCCAACGTCCTGACTTTC. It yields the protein CASSLRGLNSGANVLTF.